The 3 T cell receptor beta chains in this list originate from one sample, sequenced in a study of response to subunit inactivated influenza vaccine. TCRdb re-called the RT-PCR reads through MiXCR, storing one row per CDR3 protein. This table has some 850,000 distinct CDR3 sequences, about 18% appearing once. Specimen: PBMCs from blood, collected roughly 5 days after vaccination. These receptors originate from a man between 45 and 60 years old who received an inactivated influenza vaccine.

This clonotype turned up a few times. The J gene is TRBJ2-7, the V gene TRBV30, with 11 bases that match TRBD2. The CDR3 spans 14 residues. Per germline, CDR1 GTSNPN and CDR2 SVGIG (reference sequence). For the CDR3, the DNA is TGTGCATATTCAACCGGGACTAGCGGATACGAGCAGTACTTC. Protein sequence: CAYSTGTSGYEQYF.

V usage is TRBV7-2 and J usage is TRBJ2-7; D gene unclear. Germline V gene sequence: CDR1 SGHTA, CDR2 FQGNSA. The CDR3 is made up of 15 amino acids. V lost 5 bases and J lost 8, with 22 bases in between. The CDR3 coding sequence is TGTGCCAGCAGCGTCGACATGCTTTCAGTTTCAAAGCAGTACTTC. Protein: CASSVDMLSVSKQYF. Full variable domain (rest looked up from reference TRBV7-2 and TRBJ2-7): GAGVSQSPSNKVTEKGKDVELRCDPISGHTALYWYRQSLGQGLEFLIYFQGNSAPDKSGLPSDRFSAERTGGSVSTLTIQRTQQEDSAVYLCASSVDMLSVSKQYFGPGTRLTVT.

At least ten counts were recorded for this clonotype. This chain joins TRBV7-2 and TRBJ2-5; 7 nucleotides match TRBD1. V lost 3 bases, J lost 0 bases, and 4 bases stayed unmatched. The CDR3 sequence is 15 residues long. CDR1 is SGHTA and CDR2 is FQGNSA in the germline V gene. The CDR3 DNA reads TGTGCCAGCAGCTTGACAGGGCGTTACCAAGAGACCCAGTACTTC. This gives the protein CASSLTGRYQETQYF.